This T cell receptor beta chain was documented in a study of blood T cell repertoires in COVID-19. This CDR3 contains 16 residues. Germline V CDR1 and CDR2: MNHEY, SVGAGI. V lost 3 bases and J lost 8; bases outside the gene matches: 9. Produced via immunoSEQ multiplex PCR; TCRdb's table is partial and in-frame only. Found here are about 140,000 clones, over 80% of them singletons; the top ten hold approximately 10%. This TCR was sampled from an elderly woman with acute or convalescent COVID-19. Sequenced material: peripheral blood. This rearrangement joins TRBV6-5 to TRBJ2-1; 11 bases agree with TRBD1. The CDR3 protein is CASSYIGTGGRDEQFF. As DNA, the CDR3 is TGTGCCAGCAGTTATATTGGGACAGGGGGTCGGGATGAGCAGTTCTTC.